This TCR beta chain was recovered during a study of OX40 agonist ivuxolimab in advanced cancers. Using immunoSEQ multiplex PCR, the repertoire was profiled, and TCRdb retains in-frame clones only, with some absent. The data show 20,000 to 25,000 clones, with around 87% seen just once and 15% to 20% held by the top ten. In germline, CDR1 is MNHEY, CDR2 SVGAGI. V lost 2 bases, J lost 4 bases, and 5 bases stayed unmatched. This CDR3 spans 15 amino acids. This chain links TRBV6-5 with TRBJ2-7; the match to TRBD1 covers 10 bases. The sequencing used CD4+ or CD8+ T cells sorted from blood, collected in a trial of the OX40 agonist ivuxolimab. This sequence was found in an adult with an advanced solid tumor such as melanoma, head and neck, liver or kidney cancer. The CDR3 DNA reads TGTGCCAGCAGTTACACGACAGGGGGCGGGTACGAGCAGTACTTC. This codes for CASSYTTGGGYEQYF.